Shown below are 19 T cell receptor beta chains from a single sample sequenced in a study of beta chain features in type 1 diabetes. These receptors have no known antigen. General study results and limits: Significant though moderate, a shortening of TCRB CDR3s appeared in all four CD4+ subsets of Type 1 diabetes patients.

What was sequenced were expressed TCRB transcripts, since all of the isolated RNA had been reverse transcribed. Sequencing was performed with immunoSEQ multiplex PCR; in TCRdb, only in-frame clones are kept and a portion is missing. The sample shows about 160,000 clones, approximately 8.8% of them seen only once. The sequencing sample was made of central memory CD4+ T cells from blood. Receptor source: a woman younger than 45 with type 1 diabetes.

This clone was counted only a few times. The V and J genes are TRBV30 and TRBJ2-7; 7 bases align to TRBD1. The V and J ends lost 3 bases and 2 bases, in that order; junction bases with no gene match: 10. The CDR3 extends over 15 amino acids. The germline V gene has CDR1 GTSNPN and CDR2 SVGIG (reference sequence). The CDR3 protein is CAWRRAGTVPYEQYF. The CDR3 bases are TGTGCCTGGAGGAGAGCTGGGACAGTCCCCTACGAGCAGTACTTC.

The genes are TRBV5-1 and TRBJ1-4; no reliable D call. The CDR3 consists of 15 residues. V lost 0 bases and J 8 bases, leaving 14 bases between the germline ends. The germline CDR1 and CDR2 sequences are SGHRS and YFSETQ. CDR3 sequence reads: CASSLVSGLGEKLFF. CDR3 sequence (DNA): TGCGCCAGCAGCTTGGTATCTGGGCTTGGAGAAAAACTGTTTTTT.

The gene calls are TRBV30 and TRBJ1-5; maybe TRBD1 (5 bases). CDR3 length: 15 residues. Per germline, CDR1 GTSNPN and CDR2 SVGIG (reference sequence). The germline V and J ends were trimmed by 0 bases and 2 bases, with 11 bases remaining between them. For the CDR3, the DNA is TGTGCCTGGAGTGTAGCAGGGATTGGCAATCAGCCCCAGCATTTT. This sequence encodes CAWSVAGIGNQPQHF.

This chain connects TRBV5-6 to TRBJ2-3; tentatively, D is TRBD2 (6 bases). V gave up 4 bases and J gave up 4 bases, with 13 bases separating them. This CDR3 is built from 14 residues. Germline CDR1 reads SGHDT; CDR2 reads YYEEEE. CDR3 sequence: CASSGGPQADTQYF. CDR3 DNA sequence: TGTGCCAGCAGCGGAGGGCCGCAAGCAGATACGCAGTATTTT.

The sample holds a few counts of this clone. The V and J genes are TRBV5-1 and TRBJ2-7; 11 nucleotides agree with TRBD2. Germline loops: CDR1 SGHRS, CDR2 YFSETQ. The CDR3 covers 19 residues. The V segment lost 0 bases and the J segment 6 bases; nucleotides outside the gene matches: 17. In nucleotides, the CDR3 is TGCGCCAGCAGCTTGGACGTAGCCCCGGAACTAGCGGGAGCAGGCGAGCAGTACTTC. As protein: CASSLDVAPELAGAGEQYF.

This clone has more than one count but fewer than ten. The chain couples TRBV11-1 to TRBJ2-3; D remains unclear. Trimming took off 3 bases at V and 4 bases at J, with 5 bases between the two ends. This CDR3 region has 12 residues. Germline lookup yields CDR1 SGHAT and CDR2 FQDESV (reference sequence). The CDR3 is CASSFSSDTQYF. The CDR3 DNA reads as TGTGCCAGCAGCTTCTCCTCAGATACGCAGTATTTT. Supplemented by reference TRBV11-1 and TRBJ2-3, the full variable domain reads EAEVAQSPRYKITEKSQAVAFWCDPISGHATLYWYRQILGQGPELLVQFQDESVVDDSQLPKDRFSAERLKGVDSTLKIQPAELGDSAMYLCASSFSSDTQYFGPGTRLTVL.

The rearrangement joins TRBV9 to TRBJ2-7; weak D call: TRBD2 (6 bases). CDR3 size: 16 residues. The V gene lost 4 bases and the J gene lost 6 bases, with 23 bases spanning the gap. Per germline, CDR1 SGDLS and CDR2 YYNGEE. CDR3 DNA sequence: TGTGCCAGCAGCCCACTAGGAGGGACCGCGTCGGGCGAGCAGTACTTC. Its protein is CASSPLGGTASGEQYF.

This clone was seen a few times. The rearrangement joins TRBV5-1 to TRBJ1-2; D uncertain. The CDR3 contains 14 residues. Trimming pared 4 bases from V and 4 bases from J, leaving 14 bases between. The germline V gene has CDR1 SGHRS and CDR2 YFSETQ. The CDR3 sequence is CASSPQEESYGYTF. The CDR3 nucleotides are TGCGCCAGCAGCCCCCAGGAGGAATCCTATGGCTACACCTTC.

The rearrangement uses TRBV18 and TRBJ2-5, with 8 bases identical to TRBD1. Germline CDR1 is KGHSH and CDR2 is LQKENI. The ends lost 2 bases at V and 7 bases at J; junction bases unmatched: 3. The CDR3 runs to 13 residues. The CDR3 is CASSPDGTGTQYF. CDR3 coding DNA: TGTGCCAGCTCACCAGACGGGACAGGGACCCAGTACTTC.

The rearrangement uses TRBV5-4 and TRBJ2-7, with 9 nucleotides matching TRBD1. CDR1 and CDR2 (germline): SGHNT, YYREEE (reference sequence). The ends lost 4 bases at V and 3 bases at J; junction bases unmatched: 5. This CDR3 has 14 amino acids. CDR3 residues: CASSLGTGNYEQYF. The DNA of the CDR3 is TGTGCCAGCAGCCTAGGGACAGGGAACTACGAGCAGTACTTC.

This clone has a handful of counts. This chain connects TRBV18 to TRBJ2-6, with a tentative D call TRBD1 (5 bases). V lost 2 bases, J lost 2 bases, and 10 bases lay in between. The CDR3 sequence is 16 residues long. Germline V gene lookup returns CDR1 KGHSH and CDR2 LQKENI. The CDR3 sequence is CASSPVRVTGANVLTF. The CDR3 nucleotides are TGTGCCAGCTCACCAGTCAGGGTGACTGGGGCCAACGTCCTGACTTTC.

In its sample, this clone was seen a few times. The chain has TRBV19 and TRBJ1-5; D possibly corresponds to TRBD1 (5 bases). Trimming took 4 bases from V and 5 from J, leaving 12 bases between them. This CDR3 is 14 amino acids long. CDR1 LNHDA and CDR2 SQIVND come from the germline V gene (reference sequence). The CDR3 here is CASSTGSQYQPQHF. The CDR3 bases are TGTGCCAGTAGTACAGGGTCCCAATATCAGCCCCAGCATTTT. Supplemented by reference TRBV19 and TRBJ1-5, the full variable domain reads DGGITQSPKYLFRKEGQNVTLSCEQNLNHDAMYWYRQDPGQGLRLIYYSQIVNDFQKGDIAEGYSVSREKKESFPLTVTSAQKNPTAFYLCASSTGSQYQPQHFGDGTRLSIL.

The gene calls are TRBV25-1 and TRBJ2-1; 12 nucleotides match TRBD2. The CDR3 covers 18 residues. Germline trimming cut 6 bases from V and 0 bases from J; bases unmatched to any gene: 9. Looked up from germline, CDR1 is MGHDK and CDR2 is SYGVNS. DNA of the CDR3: TGTGCCAGCAGGTCCGGGACTAGCGGGCGCACCTCCTACAATGAGCAGTTCTTC. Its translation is CASRSGTSGRTSYNEQFF.

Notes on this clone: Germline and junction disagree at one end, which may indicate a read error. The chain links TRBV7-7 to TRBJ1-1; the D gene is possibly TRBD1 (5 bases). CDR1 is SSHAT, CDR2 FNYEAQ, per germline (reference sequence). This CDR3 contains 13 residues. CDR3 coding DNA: TGTGCTAGCAGCCCGGGGGGGGACACTGAAGCTTTCTTT. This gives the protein CASSPGGDTEAFF.

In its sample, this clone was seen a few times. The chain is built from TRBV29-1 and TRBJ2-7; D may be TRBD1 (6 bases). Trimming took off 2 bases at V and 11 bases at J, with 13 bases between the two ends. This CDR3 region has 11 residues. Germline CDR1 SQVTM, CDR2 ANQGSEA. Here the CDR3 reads CSVEKQGVEYF. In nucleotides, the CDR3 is TGCAGCGTTGAAAAACAGGGAGTAGAGTACTTC.

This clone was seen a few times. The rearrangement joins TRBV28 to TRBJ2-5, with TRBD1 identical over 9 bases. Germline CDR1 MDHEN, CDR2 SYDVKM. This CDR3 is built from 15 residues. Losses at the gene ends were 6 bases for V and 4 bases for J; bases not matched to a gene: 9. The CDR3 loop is CASSPDRGTVETQYF. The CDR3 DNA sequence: TGTGCCAGCAGCCCAGACAGGGGGACCGTAGAGACCCAGTACTTC.

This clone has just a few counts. CDR3 amino acids: CASSSQRGQETQYF. Here the CDR3 DNA reads TGTGCCAGCAGCTCCCAGCGGGGCCAAGAGACCCAGTACTTC. This chain connects TRBV7-2 to TRBJ2-5; 7 bases are a match to TRBD2. From germline, CDR1 is SGHTA and CDR2 FQGNSA. There are 14 residues in the CDR3. The trim removed 4 bases at V and 1 base at J, leaving 3 bases unmatched.

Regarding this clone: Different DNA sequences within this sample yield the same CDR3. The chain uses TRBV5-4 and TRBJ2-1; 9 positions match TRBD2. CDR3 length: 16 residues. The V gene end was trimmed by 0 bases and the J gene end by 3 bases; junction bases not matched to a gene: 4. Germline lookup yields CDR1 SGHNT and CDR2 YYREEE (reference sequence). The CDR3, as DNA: TGTGCCAGCAGCTTGGGTAGCGGGAGTGTCTACAATGAGCAGTTCTTC. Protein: CASSLGSGSVYNEQFF.

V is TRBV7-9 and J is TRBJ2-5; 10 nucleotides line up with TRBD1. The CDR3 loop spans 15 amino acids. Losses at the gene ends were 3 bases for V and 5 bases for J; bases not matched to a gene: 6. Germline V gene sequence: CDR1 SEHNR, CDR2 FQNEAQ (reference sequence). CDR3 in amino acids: CASSFGTGAGETQYF. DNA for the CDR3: TGTGCCAGCAGCTTCGGGACAGGGGCTGGGGAGACCCAGTACTTC.